This entry features one T cell receptor (beta chain) sequence. No antigen is known for it. Sequenced by immunoSEQ multiplex PCR; TCRdb stores in-frame clones only, minus some. Among around 180,000 clones listed, over 85% were seen once. The CDR3 extends over 16 amino acids. With 3 bases clipped from V and 5 bases from J, the junction kept 5 bases outside the gene matches. In germline, CDR1 is KGHSH, CDR2 LQKENI. The data were taken from a study of shared clonotypes between healthy human individuals. General study points: Shared across several donors were roughly 4.7% of the naive CD4 clonotypes.

The chain combines TRBV18 with TRBJ2-7, with TRBD2 matching over 15 bases. This sequence was found in a woman between 25 and 40 years old in good health. The sample comprised naive CD4+ T cells sorted from blood. Indicated subset: CD45RA+ positively selected. The CDR3 is CASSPAGLAGGDEQYF. CDR3 in DNA: TGTGCCAGCTCACCGGCGGGACTAGCGGGAGGCGACGAGCAGTACTTC. Looking up the rest from reference TRBV18 and TRBJ2-7 gives the full variable domain: NAGVMQNPRHLVRRRGQEARLRCSPMKGHSHVYWYRQLPEEGLKFMVYLQKENIIDESGMPKERFSAEFPKEGPSILRIQQVVRGDSAAYFCASSPAGLAGGDEQYFGPGTRLTVT.